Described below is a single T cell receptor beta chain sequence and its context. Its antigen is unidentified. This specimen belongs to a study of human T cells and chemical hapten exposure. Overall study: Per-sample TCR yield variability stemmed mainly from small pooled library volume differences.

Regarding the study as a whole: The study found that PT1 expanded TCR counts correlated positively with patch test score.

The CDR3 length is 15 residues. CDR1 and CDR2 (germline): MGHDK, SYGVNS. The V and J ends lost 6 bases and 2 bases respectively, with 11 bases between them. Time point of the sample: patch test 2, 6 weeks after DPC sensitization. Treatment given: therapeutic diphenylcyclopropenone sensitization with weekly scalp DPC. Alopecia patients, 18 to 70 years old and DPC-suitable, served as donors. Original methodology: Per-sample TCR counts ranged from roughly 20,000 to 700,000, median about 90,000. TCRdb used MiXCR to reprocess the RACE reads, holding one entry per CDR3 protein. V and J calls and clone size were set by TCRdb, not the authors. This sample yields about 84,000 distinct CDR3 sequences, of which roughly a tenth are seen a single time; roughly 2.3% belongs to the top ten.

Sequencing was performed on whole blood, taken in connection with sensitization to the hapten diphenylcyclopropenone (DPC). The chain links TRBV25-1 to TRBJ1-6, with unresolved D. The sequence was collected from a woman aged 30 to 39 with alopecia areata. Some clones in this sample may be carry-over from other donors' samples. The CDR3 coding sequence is TGTGCCAGCAGCCCCGTTCAGGCCTATAATTCACCCCTCCACTTT. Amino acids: CASSPVQAYNSPLHF. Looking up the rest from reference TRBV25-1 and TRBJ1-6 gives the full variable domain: EADIYQTPRYLVIGTGKKITLECSQTMGHDKMYWYQQDPGMELHLIHYSYGVNSTEKGDLSSESTVSRIRTEHFPLTLESARPSHTSQYLCASSPVQAYNSPLHFGNGTRLTVT.